This T cell receptor (delta chain) appears in the sequencing data of a study of gammadelta T cells in human blood. Study findings and constraints: Polyclonal expansion of innate γδ T cells after birth appeared microbially driven.

TCRdb re-called the RT-PCR reads via CATT. The sample consists of 950 to 1,100 delta-chain clones, around 23% of them appearing once. This clone was counted once. Its antigen remains unknown. Given a far larger clone just one base away, this is likely a sequencing read error. In the same sample, other DNA sequences code for this CDR3. The CDR3 length is 24 residues. Looked up from germline, CDR1 is TSWWSYY and CDR2 is QGS. V was cut by 3 bases and J by 4 bases, with 42 bases left in between. The TCR comes from a human donor. The sample taken for sequencing was non-Vgamma9Vdelta2 gamma-delta T cells from infant blood. The chain combines TRDV1 with TRDJ1; weak D call: TRDD2 (5 bases). The CDR3 here is CALGDRTCTPEPPELSSGDDKLIF. Written as DNA, the CDR3 is TGTGCTCTTGGGGATCGCACTTGCACCCCCGAACCGCCCGAACTTTCCTCTGGTGACGATAAACTCATCTTT.